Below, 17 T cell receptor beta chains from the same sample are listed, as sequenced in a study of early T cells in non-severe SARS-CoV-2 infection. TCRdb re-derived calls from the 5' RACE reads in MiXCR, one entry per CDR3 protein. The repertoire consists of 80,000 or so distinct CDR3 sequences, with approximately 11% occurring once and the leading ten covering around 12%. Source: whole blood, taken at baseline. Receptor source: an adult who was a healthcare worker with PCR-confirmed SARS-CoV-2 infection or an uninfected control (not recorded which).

The CDR3, as DNA: TGTGCCAGCAGCGTTTTGGGCGGGGCGCAAAGCGCAGATACGCAGTATTTT. It yields the protein CASSVLGGAQSADTQYF. The chain recombines TRBV9 with TRBJ2-3, with a possible D match to TRBD2 (6 bases). There are 17 residues in the CDR3. With 2 bases removed from V and 4 bases from J, the gap between germline ends came to 20 bases. CDR1 SGDLS and CDR2 YYNGEE come from the germline V gene. Complete variable domain (other parts from reference TRBV9 and TRBJ2-3): DSGVTQTPKHLITATGQRVTLRCSPRSGDLSVYWYQQSLDQGLQFLIQYYNGEERAKGNILERFSAQQFPDLHSELNLSSLELGDSALYFCASSVLGGAQSADTQYFGPGTRLTVL.

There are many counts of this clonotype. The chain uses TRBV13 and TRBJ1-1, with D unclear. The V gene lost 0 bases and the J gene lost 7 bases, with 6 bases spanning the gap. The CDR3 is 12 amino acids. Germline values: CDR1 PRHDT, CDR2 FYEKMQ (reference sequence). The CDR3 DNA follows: TGTGCCAGCAGCTTAGGCGCTATTGAAGCTTTCTTT. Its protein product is CASSLGAIEAFF.

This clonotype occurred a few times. The DNA of the CDR3 is TGTGCCAGCAGTCCCCAGCGGGGGGAAACAGATACGCAGTATTTT. Amino acids: CASSPQRGETDTQYF. This rearrangement joins TRBV6-5 to TRBJ2-3; 9 bases map to TRBD2. CDR3 length: 15 residues. Germline V lookup: CDR1 MNHEY, CDR2 SVGAGI. V was clipped by 5 bases and J by 3 bases; unmatched bases: 6.

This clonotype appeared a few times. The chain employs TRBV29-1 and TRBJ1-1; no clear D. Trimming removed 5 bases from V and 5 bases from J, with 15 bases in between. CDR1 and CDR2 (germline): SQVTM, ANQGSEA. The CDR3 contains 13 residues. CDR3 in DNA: TGCAGCGTTATGTTCCGGAGAGGGACTGAAGCTTTCTTT. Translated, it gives CSVMFRRGTEAFF.

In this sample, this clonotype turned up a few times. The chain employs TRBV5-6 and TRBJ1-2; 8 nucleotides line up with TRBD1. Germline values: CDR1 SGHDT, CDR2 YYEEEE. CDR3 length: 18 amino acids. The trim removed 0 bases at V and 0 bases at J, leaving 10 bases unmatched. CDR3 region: CASSLGWNLRGPNYGYTF. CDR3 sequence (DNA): TGTGCCAGCAGCTTGGGCTGGAACCTCAGGGGGCCTAACTATGGCTACACCTTC.

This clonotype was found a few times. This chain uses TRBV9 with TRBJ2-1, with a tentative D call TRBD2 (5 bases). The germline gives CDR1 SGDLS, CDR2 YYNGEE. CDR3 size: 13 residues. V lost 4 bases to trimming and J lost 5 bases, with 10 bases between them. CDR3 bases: TGTGCCAGCAGCTCCGGGGATAACAATGAGCAGTTCTTC. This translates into CASSSGDNNEQFF.

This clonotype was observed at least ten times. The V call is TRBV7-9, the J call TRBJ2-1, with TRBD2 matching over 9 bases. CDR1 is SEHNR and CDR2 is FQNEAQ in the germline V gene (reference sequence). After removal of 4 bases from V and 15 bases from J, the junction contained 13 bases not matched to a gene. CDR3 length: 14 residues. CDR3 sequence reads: CASSSDRLAVRGFF. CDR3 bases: TGTGCCAGCAGCTCCGACAGACTAGCGGTCCGGGGGTTCTTC.

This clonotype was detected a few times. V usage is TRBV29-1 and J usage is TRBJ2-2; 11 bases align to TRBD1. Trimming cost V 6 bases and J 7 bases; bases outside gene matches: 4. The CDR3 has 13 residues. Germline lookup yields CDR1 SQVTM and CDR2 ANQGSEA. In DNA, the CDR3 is TGCAGCGTCGGACAGGGGGCTAACGGGGAGCTGTTTTTT. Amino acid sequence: CSVGQGANGELFF.

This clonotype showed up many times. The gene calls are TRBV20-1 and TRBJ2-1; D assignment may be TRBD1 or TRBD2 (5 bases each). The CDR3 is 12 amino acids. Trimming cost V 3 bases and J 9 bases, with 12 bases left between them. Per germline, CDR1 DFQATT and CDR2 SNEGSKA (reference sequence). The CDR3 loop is CSASLTGREQFF. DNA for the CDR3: TGCAGTGCTAGCCTGACGGGACGTGAGCAGTTCTTC.

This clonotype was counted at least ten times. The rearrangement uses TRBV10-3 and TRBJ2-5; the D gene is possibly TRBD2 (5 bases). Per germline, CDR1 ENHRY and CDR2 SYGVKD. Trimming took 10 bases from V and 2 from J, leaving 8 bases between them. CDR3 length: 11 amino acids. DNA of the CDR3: TGTGCCAGCCGGGGTCAAGAGACCCAGTACTTC. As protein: CASRGQETQYF.

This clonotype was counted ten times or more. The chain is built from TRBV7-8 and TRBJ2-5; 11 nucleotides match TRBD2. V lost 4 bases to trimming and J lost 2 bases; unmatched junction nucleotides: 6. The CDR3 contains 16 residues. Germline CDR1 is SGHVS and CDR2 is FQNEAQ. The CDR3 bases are TGTGCCAGCAGCTGGGCGACTAGCGGGGCTCAAGAGACCCAGTACTTC. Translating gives CASSWATSGAQETQYF.

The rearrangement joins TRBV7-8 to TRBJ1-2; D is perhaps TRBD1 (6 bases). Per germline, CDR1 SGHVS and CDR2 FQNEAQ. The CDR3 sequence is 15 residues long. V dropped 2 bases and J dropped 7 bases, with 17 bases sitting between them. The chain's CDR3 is CASSLQGRGAGGYTF. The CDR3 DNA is TGTGCCAGCAGCTTACAGGGGAGGGGGGCTGGTGGCTACACCTTC.

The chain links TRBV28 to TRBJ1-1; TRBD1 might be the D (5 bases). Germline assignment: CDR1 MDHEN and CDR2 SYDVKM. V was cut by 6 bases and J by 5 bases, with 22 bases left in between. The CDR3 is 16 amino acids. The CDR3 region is CASSVSWGDWWTEAFF. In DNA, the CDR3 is TGTGCCAGCAGCGTTTCTTGGGGGGATTGGTGGACTGAAGCTTTCTTT. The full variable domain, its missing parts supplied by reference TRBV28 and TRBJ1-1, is DVKVTQSSRYLVKRTGEKVFLECVQDMDHENMFWYRQDPGLGLRLIYFSYDVKMKEKGDIPEGYSVSREKKERFSLILESASTNQTSMYLCASSVSWGDWWTEAFFGQGTRLTVV.

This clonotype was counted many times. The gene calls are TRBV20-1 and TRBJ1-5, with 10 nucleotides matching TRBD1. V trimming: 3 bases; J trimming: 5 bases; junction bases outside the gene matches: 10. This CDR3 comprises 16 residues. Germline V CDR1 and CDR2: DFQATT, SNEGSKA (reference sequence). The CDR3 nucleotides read TGCAGTGCTAGGGTAGCGGGACAGGGGTCGGATCAGCCCCAGCATTTT. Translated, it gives CSARVAGQGSDQPQHF.

CDR3 loop: CASSFTGLDKNIQYF. For the CDR3, the DNA is TGTGCCAGCAGCTTCACAGGGTTAGACAAAAACATTCAGTACTTC. The chain couples TRBV28 to TRBJ2-4; D perhaps matches TRBD1 (6 bases). V lost 6 bases and J lost 3, with 15 bases in between. In germline, CDR1 is MDHEN, CDR2 SYDVKM. The CDR3 runs 15 residues.

The CDR3 bases are TGTGCCAGCAACCGACAGTTAGATACGCAGTATTTT. It is translated as CASNRQLDTQYF. The chain has TRBV28 and TRBJ2-3, with a tentative D call TRBD1 (5 bases). V was cut by 7 bases and J by 5 bases, with 10 bases left in between. This CDR3 contains 12 residues. Germline CDR1 MDHEN, CDR2 SYDVKM.

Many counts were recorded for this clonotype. The CDR3 DNA follows: TGTGCCAGCAGCTTAATAGGGGCCAACGTCCTGACTTTC. As protein: CASSLIGANVLTF. The chain employs TRBV7-9 and TRBJ2-6; unclear D gene. CDR3 length: 13 amino acids. Germline V gives CDR1 SEHNR, CDR2 FQNEAQ (reference sequence). Deletions cut 2 bases from V and 4 bases from J, with 3 bases between.